Presented here are 25 T cell receptor beta chains from one specimen sequenced in a study of blood T cell repertoires in COVID-19. Assay used: immunoSEQ multiplex PCR; TCRdb lists only in-frame clones, some missing. Of 120,000 or so clones listed, 75% to 80% were seen once; the top ten hold around 16%. Sequences were obtained from peripheral blood. The source of these receptors is a woman of 80 years or more with active or convalescent COVID-19.

The chain uses TRBV9 and TRBJ2-2; 14 bases map to TRBD2. Germline V gene sequence: CDR1 SGDLS, CDR2 YYNGEE. This CDR3 spans 19 amino acids. V shed 5 bases and J 3 bases; nucleotides not matched to a gene: 12. For the CDR3, the DNA is TGTGCCAGCAGTGTAACCGGGACTAGCGGGAGATCGGACACCGGGGAGCTGTTTTTT. Its protein product is CASSVTGTSGRSDTGELFF.

This sequence joins TRBV6-1 and TRBJ1-2, with 9 bases lining up with TRBD1. Germline V CDR1 and CDR2: MNHNS, SASEGT. Trimming cost V 3 bases and J 3 bases; bases outside gene matches: 5. This CDR3 is built from 15 residues. DNA for the CDR3: TGTGCCAGCAGTGACCGGACAGGGGTCTACTATGGCTACACCTTC. Its protein product is CASSDRTGVYYGYTF.

The V gene is TRBV2, the J gene TRBJ2-1; no firm D call. Trimming stripped 6 bases from V and 4 bases from J, with 7 bases between. Germline CDR1 reads SNHLY; CDR2 reads FYNNEI. This CDR3 spans 12 amino acids. CDR3 in amino acids: CASRPTYNEQFF. The CDR3, as DNA: TGTGCCAGCAGGCCCACATACAATGAGCAGTTCTTC.

The chain couples TRBV5-1 to TRBJ2-5, with D hard to call. CDR3 length: 16 residues. Germline V gives CDR1 SGHRS, CDR2 YFSETQ. The V and J ends lost 4 bases and 5 bases respectively, with 21 bases between them. CDR3 coding DNA: TGCGCCAGCAGCCCCGAAGGTAGGCGTGAGGCCGAGACCCAGTACTTC. It is translated as CASSPEGRREAETQYF. Full variable domain (outside the CDR3, taken from reference TRBV5-1 and TRBJ2-5): KAGVTQTPRYLIKTRGQQVTLSCSPISGHRSVSWYQQTPGQGLQFLFEYFSETQRNKGNFPGRFSGRQFSNSRSEMNVSTLELGDSALYLCASSPEGRREAETQYFGPGTRLLVL.

The genes are TRBV18 and TRBJ1-1, with D tentatively TRBD1 (6 bases). The germline V gene has CDR1 KGHSH and CDR2 LQKENI. The V and J ends lost 3 bases and 1 base respectively, with 9 bases between them. The CDR3 extends over 14 amino acids. CDR3 DNA: TGTGCCAGCTCACCGGGGGCAGGGAACACTGAAGCTTTCTTT. The encoded protein is CASSPGAGNTEAFF.

A few counts support this clone. The J gene is TRBJ2-5, the V gene TRBV2; TRBD2 agrees at 7 bases. CDR3 length equals 15 residues. Per the germline V gene, CDR1 is SNHLY and CDR2 is FYNNEI. With 7 bases clipped from V and 5 bases from J, the junction kept 13 bases outside the gene matches. The CDR3 spells CASKFAGALGETQYF. DNA of the CDR3: TGTGCCAGCAAGTTTGCGGGAGCGTTGGGGGAGACCCAGTACTTC.

The rearrangement joins TRBV4-3 to TRBJ2-7; 11 bases map to TRBD2. This CDR3 spans 16 amino acids. The J segment lost 3 bases and the V segment lost 3 bases, leaving 7 bases of the junction unmatched. The germline V gene has CDR1 LGHNA and CDR2 YSLEER. This chain's CDR3 is CASSQRTGTSGYEQYF. DNA of the CDR3: TGCGCCAGCAGCCAGCGAACCGGGACTAGCGGCTACGAGCAGTACTTC.

The gene calls are TRBV30 and TRBJ1-1; D is unclear. The germline V and J ends were trimmed by 0 bases and 5 bases, with 4 bases remaining between them. The CDR3 length is 11 residues. Germline assignment: CDR1 GTSNPN and CDR2 SVGIG (reference sequence). The DNA for the CDR3 is TGTGCCTGGAGTGTACTTACTGAAGCTTTCTTT. Amino acids: CAWSVLTEAFF.

The chain employs TRBV24-1 and TRBJ2-1; no definite D call. Trimming took off 6 bases at V and 9 bases at J, with 8 bases between the two ends. The CDR3 runs to 11 residues. Germline V gene lookup returns CDR1 KGHDR and CDR2 SFDVKD. The CDR3 DNA follows: TGTGCCACCAGTATCGTTCCTGAGCAGTTCTTC. Its translation: CATSIVPEQFF.

The gene calls are TRBV2 and TRBJ2-2, with TRBD1 matching 7 bases. The CDR3 is 15 amino acids. In germline, CDR1 is SNHLY, CDR2 FYNNEI. Trimming removed 6 bases from V and 5 bases from J; junction bases left unmatched: 9. CDR3 in amino acids: CASSYGTAGTGELFF. Written as DNA, the CDR3 is TGTGCCAGCAGCTACGGGACAGCCGGTACCGGGGAGCTGTTTTTT.

The chain combines TRBV6-1 with TRBJ1-4; 9 bases match TRBD1. J gave up 6 bases and V 4 bases, and 9 bases lay outside the gene matches. Per germline, CDR1 MNHNS and CDR2 SASEGT. The CDR3 has 16 residues. The CDR3 DNA follows: TGTGCCAGCAGTGTAAGGACAGGGGTATTTTATGAAAAACTGTTTTTT. As protein: CASSVRTGVFYEKLFF.

This clone was found once. The chain carries TRBV12-5 and TRBJ2-1, with 11 nucleotides matching TRBD2. This CDR3 comprises 17 residues. V was clipped by 4 bases and J by 5 bases; unmatched bases: 10. Germline lookup yields CDR1 LGHNT and CDR2 FRNRAP. CDR3 residues: CASGWPGGTSGNNEQFF. CDR3 coding DNA: TGTGCTAGTGGTTGGCCGGGGGGGACTAGCGGTAACAATGAGCAGTTCTTC.

The J gene is TRBJ1-2, the V gene TRBV18; 9 bases agree with TRBD1. Per the germline V gene, CDR1 is KGHSH and CDR2 is LQKENI. This CDR3 has 16 amino acids. V lost 0 bases to trimming and J lost 7 bases; unmatched junction nucleotides: 9. CDR3 coding DNA: TGTGCCAGCTCACCACCGCCCTGGACAGGGGTGGGTGGCTACACCTTC. Its translation: CASSPPPWTGVGGYTF.

The chain combines TRBV19 with TRBJ1-1, with TRBD1 identical over 10 bases. The CDR3 is 13 residues long. CDR1 LNHDA and CDR2 SQIVND come from the germline V gene (reference sequence). The trim removed 7 bases at V and 12 bases at J, leaving 11 bases unmatched. CDR3 region: CASMAPGQGTTFF. DNA of the CDR3: TGTGCCAGTATGGCCCCGGGACAGGGGACGACTTTCTTT.

This clone was observed once. DNA for the CDR3: TGTGCCAGCAGGGAGACCCTCCAAGAGACCCAGTACTTC. It specifies CASRETLQETQYF. The chain uses TRBV28 and TRBJ2-5; D is undetermined. The V gene lost 6 bases and the J gene lost 1 base, with 9 bases spanning the gap. The CDR3 runs to 13 residues. Germline assignment: CDR1 MDHEN and CDR2 SYDVKM.

J is TRBJ2-7 and V is TRBV7-9; weak D call: TRBD1 (5 bases). Germline loops: CDR1 SEHNR, CDR2 FQNEAQ (reference sequence). V lost 5 bases, J lost 4 bases, and 9 bases lay in between. The CDR3 runs 12 residues. The DNA for the CDR3 is TGTGCCAGCAGCCAAGGGGTTTACGAGCAGTACTTC. Residues: CASSQGVYEQYF.

The V call is TRBV19, the J call TRBJ1-2; D is unresolved. The CDR3 extends over 12 amino acids. From germline, CDR1 is LNHDA and CDR2 SQIVND (reference sequence). Trimming stripped 4 bases from V and 6 bases from J, with 9 bases between. The DNA for the CDR3 is TGTGCCAGTAGTACGAGGTACAATGGCTACACCTTC. Translated, it gives CASSTRYNGYTF.

The table lists this clone with many counts. This chain joins TRBV30 and TRBJ2-7; no clear D. Germline V CDR1 and CDR2: GTSNPN, SVGIG (reference sequence). The V end lost 0 bases, the J end lost 0 bases, and 6 bases lay between the germline ends. This CDR3 comprises 13 residues. The CDR3 DNA follows: TGTGCCTGGAGTGTCCCGGGCTCCTACGAGCAGTACTTC. Encoded protein: CAWSVPGSYEQYF.

This clone occurred a few times. The V and J genes are TRBV19 and TRBJ2-2; TRBD2 matches 9 bases. In germline, CDR1 is LNHDA, CDR2 SQIVND (reference sequence). The V gene end was trimmed by 8 bases and the J gene end by 3 bases; junction bases not matched to a gene: 10. This CDR3 comprises 16 residues. The DNA of the CDR3 is TGTGCCAGTCTCGGGCGGGGGGGCGCCGACACCGGGGAGCTGTTTTTT. As protein: CASLGRGGADTGELFF.

The J gene is TRBJ1-3, the V gene TRBV18, with D tentatively TRBD1 (6 bases). V lost 0 bases and J lost 8, with 14 bases in between. The CDR3 is 15 amino acids. Germline V lookup: CDR1 KGHSH, CDR2 LQKENI. The CDR3 DNA sequence: TGTGCCAGCTCACCACCGAGCAGCCCAGGGGACACCATATATTTT. It codes for CASSPPSSPGDTIYF.

The rearrangement uses TRBV19 and TRBJ2-5, with a tentative D call TRBD1 (6 bases). Germline CDR1 LNHDA, CDR2 SQIVND (reference sequence). Trimming removed 4 bases from V and 1 base from J, with 10 bases in between. The CDR3 spans 14 residues. The CDR3 sequence: CASSTLTGQETQYF. The DNA for the CDR3 is TGTGCCAGTAGTACACTGACAGGCCAAGAGACCCAGTACTTC.

The rearrangement joins TRBV4-2 to TRBJ1-5, with TRBD1 identical over 8 bases. With V trimmed by 6 bases and J by 9 bases, 7 bases remained unmatched. The CDR3 length is 13 residues. CDR1 and CDR2 (germline): LGHNA, YNFKEQ. CDR3 bases: TGTGCCAGCAGTTGGGGTGGGACAGGGCCCCAGCATTTT. Its protein product is CASSWGGTGPQHF.

The chain links TRBV2 to TRBJ2-7; weak D call: TRBD2 (7 bases). The germline V and J ends were trimmed by 7 bases and 0 bases, with 25 bases remaining between them. The CDR3 extends over 18 amino acids. Germline values: CDR1 SNHLY, CDR2 FYNNEI. The CDR3 spells CASKGRGDRHPTSYEQYF. The DNA of the CDR3 is TGTGCCAGCAAGGGGAGGGGTGACAGGCACCCAACCTCCTACGAGCAGTACTTC.

The rearrangement links TRBV4-3 to TRBJ2-1, with 7 bases identical to TRBD2. CDR3 length: 19 amino acids. The J segment lost 2 bases and the V segment lost 1 base, leaving 14 bases of the junction unmatched. The germline V gene encodes CDR1 LGHNA and CDR2 YSLEER. In DNA, the CDR3 is TGCGCCAGCAGCCAAGGTGTGCCGTATGGGGGGGGACCCTACAATGAGCAGTTCTTC. Translation gives CASSQGVPYGGGPYNEQFF.

The rearrangement uses TRBV7-2 and TRBJ2-5; TRBD2 matches at 7 bases. Germline V CDR1 and CDR2: SGHTA, FQGNSA. This CDR3 has 13 amino acids. V dropped 3 bases and J dropped 3; count of bases not matched to a gene: 1. The CDR3 coding sequence is TGTGCCAGCAGCTTTGCGGGAGAAGAGACCCAGTACTTC. Its protein is CASSFAGEETQYF.